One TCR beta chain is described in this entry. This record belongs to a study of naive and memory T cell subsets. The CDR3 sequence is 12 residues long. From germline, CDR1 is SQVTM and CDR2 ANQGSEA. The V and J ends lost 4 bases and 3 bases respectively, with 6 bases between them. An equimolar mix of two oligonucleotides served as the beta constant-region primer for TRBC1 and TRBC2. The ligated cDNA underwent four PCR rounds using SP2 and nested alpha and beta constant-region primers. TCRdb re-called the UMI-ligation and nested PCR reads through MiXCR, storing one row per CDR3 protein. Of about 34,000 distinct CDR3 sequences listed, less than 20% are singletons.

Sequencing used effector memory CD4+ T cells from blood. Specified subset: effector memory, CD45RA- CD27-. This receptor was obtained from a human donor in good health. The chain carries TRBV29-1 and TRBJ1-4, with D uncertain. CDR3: CSVGYANEKLFF. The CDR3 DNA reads TGCAGCGTTGGGTACGCTAATGAAAAACTGTTTTTT.